This T cell receptor beta chain was captured by sequencing in a study of Graves' ophthalmopathy and Graves' hyperthyroidism. Whole-study context: Peripheral blood was collected at initial diagnosis, before any treatment. Findings and caveats of the study: As the model predicted ophthalmopathy progression, it achieved a sensitivity of about 71% and a specificity of 72.22%.

Amplification of the TCR beta CDR3 regions used RNA transcripts (as template). RT-PCR was first run with HTBI primers, then multiplex PCR in a second round. Using its own MiXCR run on the multiplex PCR reads, TCRdb lists one record per CDR3 protein. Of some 400,000 distinct CDR3 sequences listed, approximately 20% were seen once; the top ten hold around 1.6%. Germline V CDR1 and CDR2: MNHEY, SVGAGI. This CDR3 comprises 17 residues. Trimming left V 2 bases short and J 2 bases short, with 18 bases between. Ophthalmopathic donors had moderate-to-severe activity, CAS ≥3 and NOSPECS ≥4, with disease that had lasted under 3 months. This clonotype has at least ten counts. Its matching antigen is unknown.

Specimen: peripheral blood. The rearrangement links TRBV6-5 to TRBJ1-2; weak D call: TRBD1 (5 bases). The source of this sequence is a woman between 18 and 30 years old with Graves' ophthalmopathy. The CDR3 nucleotides read TGTGCCAGCAGTTACGGCAGGGCTCTTATCGGGAACTATGGCTACACCTTC. Translation gives CASSYGRALIGNYGYTF.